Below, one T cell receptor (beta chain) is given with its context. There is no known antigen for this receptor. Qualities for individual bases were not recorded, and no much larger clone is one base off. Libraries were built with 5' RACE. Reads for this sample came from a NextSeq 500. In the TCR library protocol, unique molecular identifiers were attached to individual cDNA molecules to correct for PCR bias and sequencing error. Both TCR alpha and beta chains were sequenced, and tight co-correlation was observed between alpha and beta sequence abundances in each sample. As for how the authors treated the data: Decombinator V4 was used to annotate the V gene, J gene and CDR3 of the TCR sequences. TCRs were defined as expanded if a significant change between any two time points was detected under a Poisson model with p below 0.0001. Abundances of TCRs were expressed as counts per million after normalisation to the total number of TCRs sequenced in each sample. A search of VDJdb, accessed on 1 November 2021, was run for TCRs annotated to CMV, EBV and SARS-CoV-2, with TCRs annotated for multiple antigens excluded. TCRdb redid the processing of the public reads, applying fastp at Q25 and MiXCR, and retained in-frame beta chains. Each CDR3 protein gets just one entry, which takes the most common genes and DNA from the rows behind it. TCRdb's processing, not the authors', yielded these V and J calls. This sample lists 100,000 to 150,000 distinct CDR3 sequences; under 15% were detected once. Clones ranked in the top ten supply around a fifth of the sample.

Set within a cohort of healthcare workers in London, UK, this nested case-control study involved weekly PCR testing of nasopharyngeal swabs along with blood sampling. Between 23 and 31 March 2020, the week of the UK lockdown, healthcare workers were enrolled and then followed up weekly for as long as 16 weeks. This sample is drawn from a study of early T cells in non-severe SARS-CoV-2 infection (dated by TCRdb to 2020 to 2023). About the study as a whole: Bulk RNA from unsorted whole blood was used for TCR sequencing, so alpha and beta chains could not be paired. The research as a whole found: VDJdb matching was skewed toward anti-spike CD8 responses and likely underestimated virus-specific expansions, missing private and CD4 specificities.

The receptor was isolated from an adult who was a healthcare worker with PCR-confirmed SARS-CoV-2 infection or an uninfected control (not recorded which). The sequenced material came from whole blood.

CDR3 region: CASSGGTTGNTIYF. The DNA sequence is as follows: TGCGCCAGCAGCGGCGGTACAACTGGAAACACCATATATTTT. The rearranged segments are TRBV10-1 and TRBJ1-3; the D gene cannot be named for sure. The cysteine opens and the phenylalanine closes a CDR3 of 14 amino acids. The sequence is cut down to CDR3 DNA, 42 bases in frame from base 1. CDR1 WNHNN and CDR2 SYGVQD are derived from the germline V gene (reference sequence). Trimming takes 6 bases from V and 2 bases from J, and the germline ends sit 11 bases apart.